This T cell receptor beta chain was sequenced for a study of blood T cell repertoires in COVID-19. Seattle cases were enrolled at active infection and followed longitudinally. Sequenced by immunoSEQ multiplex PCR; TCRdb stores in-frame clones only, minus some. The repertoire has about 200,000 clones, 82% of them found once; the top ten carry less than 9.5%. The germline V gene has CDR1 MDHEN and CDR2 SYDVKM. J gave up 2 bases and V 6 bases, and 5 bases lay outside the gene matches. This CDR3 has 15 residues. This clone was counted between two and nine times. This chain connects TRBV28 to TRBJ1-5, with 9 nucleotides matching TRBD1. This TCR was sampled from a woman aged 55-70 years with COVID-19, enrolled during active disease. Source material: peripheral blood. The CDR3 reads CASRATGGGNQPQHF. The CDR3 coding sequence is TGTGCCAGCAGGGCTACAGGGGGCGGCAATCAGCCCCAGCATTTT.